These 25 T cell receptor beta chains came from one sample sequenced in a study of regulatory T cells in long-lasting Graves disease. The TCR beta library used iRepertoire HTBI primers with Arm-PCR amplification of CDR3. One entry per CDR3 protein results from TCRdb running MiXCR on the multiplex PCR reads. Seen here are about 530,000 distinct CDR3 sequences, 15% to 20% observed once, and the top ten hold just under 25%. The time point is: newly diagnosed GD, antithyroid drugs for less than 3 months. From PBMCs, RNA was extracted and then used to make the TCR library. The sample was also reused in another study, on T cells in Graves' hyperthyroidism and ophthalmopathy.

This specimen was peripheral blood mononuclear cells (PBMCs), taken at new diagnosis, from a patient treated with antithyroid drugs. These receptors came from a woman aged 35-60 years with Graves disease.

The rearrangement links TRBV5-1 to TRBJ2-2; weak D call: TRBD1 (8 bases). The CDR3 is 16 residues long. In germline, CDR1 is SGHRS, CDR2 YFSETQ. Trimming removed 0 bases from V and 5 bases from J, with 14 bases in between. The CDR3 nucleotides read TGCGCCAGCAGCTTGGCTGGACAGGGAGGGACCGGGGAGCTGTTTTTT. Its translation: CASSLAGQGGTGELFF.

The J gene is TRBJ2-5, the V gene TRBV12-5; D is undetermined. This CDR3 is 12 amino acids long. Trimming left V 5 bases short and J 2 bases short, with 6 bases between. The V gene's germline CDR1 is LGHNT and CDR2 FRNRAP. CDR3 in DNA: TGTGCTAGTGGTCCACTGCAAGAGACCCAGTACTTC. Translation gives CASGPLQETQYF.

This clonotype was counted ten times or more. This chain links TRBV2 with TRBJ1-5; 7 nucleotides align to TRBD1. Per the germline V gene, CDR1 is SNHLY and CDR2 is FYNNEI. The CDR3 is 13 residues long. After removal of 9 bases from V and 5 bases from J, the junction contained 7 bases not matched to a gene. As DNA, the CDR3 is TGTGCCAGTGGACAGGCCTTCGATCAGCCCCAGCATTTT. This encodes CASGQAFDQPQHF.

The chain recombines TRBV28 with TRBJ2-3; D may be TRBD1 (6 bases). The V and J ends lost 5 bases and 4 bases respectively, with 13 bases between them. The CDR3 loop spans 14 amino acids. The germline gives CDR1 MDHEN, CDR2 SYDVKM. CDR3: CASSPHDRSDTQYF. CDR3 nucleotide sequence: TGTGCCAGCAGTCCCCACGACAGGTCAGATACGCAGTATTTT. The full variable domain, in which reference TRBV28 and TRBJ2-3 provide the parts outside the CDR3, is DVKVTQSSRYLVKRTGEKVFLECVQDMDHENMFWYRQDPGLGLRLIYFSYDVKMKEKGDIPEGYSVSREKKERFSLILESASTNQTSMYLCASSPHDRSDTQYFGPGTRLTVL.

The sample holds many counts of this clonotype. The rearrangement links TRBV18 to TRBJ1-1; D is unresolved. V was trimmed by 0 bases and J by 0 bases, leaving 11 bases between them. The CDR3 spans 16 residues. CDR1 is KGHSH, CDR2 LQKENI, per germline. The CDR3: CASSPPGLFMNTEAFF. In nucleotides, the CDR3 is TGTGCCAGCTCACCACCCGGACTGTTCATGAACACTGAAGCTTTCTTT.

This clonotype was observed a handful of times. A much larger clone sits a single nucleotide away, making a read error possible. The chain couples TRBV5-1 to TRBJ2-3; no firm D call. Trimming removed 3 bases from V and 5 bases from J, with 13 bases in between. CDR3 length: 14 amino acids. Germline V gene lookup returns CDR1 SGHRS and CDR2 YFSETQ. The CDR3 sequence is CASSSLGVEDTQYF. Written as DNA, the CDR3 is TGCGCCAGCAGCTCGTTAGGAGTAGAAGATACGCAGTATTTT.

Many counts were recorded for this clonotype. This chain connects TRBV12-3 or TRBV12-4 to TRBJ2-7; D uncertain. The CDR3 sequence is 14 residues long. Trimming pared 7 bases from V and 5 bases from J, leaving 18 bases between. The CDR3 sequence: CASTKARSSHEQYF. CDR3 sequence (DNA): TGTGCCAGCACCAAAGCTAGGTCATCCCACGAGCAGTACTTC.

This clonotype came up a few times. The rearrangement links TRBV7-2 to TRBJ1-3; D not certain. Germline V gene lookup returns CDR1 SGHTA and CDR2 FQGNSA. The CDR3 is 16 residues long. V was pared by 5 bases and J by 4 bases, with 18 bases between. DNA for the CDR3: TGTGCCAGCAGCCCTACGCCCAGGAACTCCGGAAACACCATATATTTT. Its translation: CASSPTPRNSGNTIYF.

The J gene is TRBJ2-7, the V gene TRBV2; 16 bases are a match to TRBD2. Germline loops: CDR1 SNHLY, CDR2 FYNNEI. CDR3 length equals 17 residues. V was clipped by 7 bases and J by 6 bases; unmatched bases: 12. The CDR3 loop reads CASTTAGTSGRAREQYF. The CDR3 region has the DNA TGTGCCAGCACCACCGCCGGGACTAGCGGGAGGGCGCGCGAGCAGTACTTC. The complete variable domain, with remaining parts taken from reference TRBV2 and TRBJ2-7, reads EPEVTQTPSHQVTQMGQEVILRCVPISNHLYFYWYRQILGQKVEFLVSFYNNEISEKSEIFDDQFSVERPDGSNFTLKIRSTKLEDSAMYFCASTTAGTSGRAREQYFGPGTRLTVT.

The rearrangement joins TRBV6-5 to TRBJ1-3; no reliable D call. The CDR3 is 14 residues long. Trimming cost V 0 bases and J 2 bases, with 5 bases left between them. Per the germline V gene, CDR1 is MNHEY and CDR2 is SVGAGI. In nucleotides, the CDR3 is TGTGCCAGCAGTTACTCGAGGACTGGAAACACCATATATTTT. This translates into CASSYSRTGNTIYF.

This clonotype was observed at least ten times. Here the CDR3 DNA reads TGTGCCAGCAGTTACTCTTACCGGGGACAGTCAAGCTCCTACGAGCAGTACTTC. Its translation is CASSYSYRGQSSSYEQYF. The V gene is TRBV6-5, the J gene TRBJ2-7, with 7 bases fitting TRBD1. Trimming removed 0 bases from V and 0 bases from J; junction bases left unmatched: 11. There are 18 residues in the CDR3. Germline loops: CDR1 MNHEY, CDR2 SVGAGI.

This clonotype was counted ten times or more. The chain uses TRBV28 and TRBJ2-3; the D call may be TRBD1 or TRBD2 (5 bases each). The CDR3 extends over 13 amino acids. Per germline, CDR1 MDHEN and CDR2 SYDVKM. The V gene lost 4 bases and the J gene lost 10 bases, with 15 bases spanning the gap. The CDR3 sequence is CASSSLGARAQYF. The CDR3 DNA follows: TGTGCCAGCAGTTCCTTAGGGGCGAGGGCGCAGTATTTT.

This clonotype showed up many times. The chain recombines TRBV11-2 with TRBJ1-5, with 9 bases that match TRBD1. The ends lost 5 bases at V and 1 base at J; junction bases unmatched: 3. The CDR3 spans 15 residues. In germline, CDR1 is SGHAT, CDR2 FQNNGV. In DNA form, the CDR3 reads TGTGCCAGCAGCAACGACAGGGGGAGCAATCAGCCCCAGCATTTT. It translates to CASSNDRGSNQPQHF.

The chain is built from TRBV5-6 and TRBJ1-1, with TRBD1 as a possible D gene (5 bases). The CDR3 loop spans 14 amino acids. V was shortened by 2 bases and J by 4 bases, with 12 bases between the two germline ends. Germline CDR1 is SGHDT and CDR2 is YYEEEE. The CDR3 reads CASSFEMGGTEAFF. For the CDR3, the DNA is TGTGCCAGCAGCTTTGAGATGGGGGGCACTGAAGCTTTCTTT.

This clonotype was detected ten times or more. The chain is built from TRBV12-3 or TRBV12-4 and TRBJ1-2; D unresolved. This CDR3 spans 13 amino acids. Deletions cut 4 bases from V and 0 bases from J, with 6 bases between. CDR3 DNA: TGTGCCAGCAGTTCGCCACCTAACTATGGCTACACCTTC. Amino acid sequence: CASSSPPNYGYTF.

This clonotype has at least ten counts. The chain joins TRBV7-2 to TRBJ2-4; D gene unclear. Germline CDR1 and CDR2: SGHTA and FQGNSA. The CDR3 runs to 11 residues. Trimming shortened V by 5 bases and J by 16 bases, and 15 bases separated the two germline ends. CDR3 sequence: CASSTQGRAYF. In DNA form, the CDR3 reads TGTGCCAGCAGCACCCAAGGACGAGCCTACTTC.

Ten or more counts support this clonotype. The genes are TRBV10-3 and TRBJ2-5; the D gene could be TRBD1 or TRBD2 (5 bases each). V lost 2 bases and J lost 3, with 10 bases in between. CDR1 and CDR2 (germline): ENHRY, SYGVKD. This CDR3 has 14 amino acids. The CDR3 DNA reads TGTGCCATCAGTGAGGGGACCGTTAAAGAGACCCAGTACTTC. It translates to CAISEGTVKETQYF.

This clonotype came up many times. This chain connects TRBV10-3 to TRBJ2-5; 9 bases match TRBD1. The trim removed 6 bases at V and 5 bases at J, leaving 10 bases unmatched. From germline, CDR1 is ENHRY and CDR2 SYGVKD. This CDR3 is built from 15 residues. CDR3 sequence (DNA): TGTGCCATCAGCAAGACAGGGGGAATGTCGGAGACCCAGTACTTC. This translates into CAISKTGGMSETQYF.

This clonotype has more than one count but fewer than ten. This chain connects TRBV9 to TRBJ1-2, with TRBD1 identical over 7 bases. Germline lookup yields CDR1 SGDLS and CDR2 YYNGEE. The J segment lost 7 bases and the V segment lost 7 bases, leaving 13 bases of the junction unmatched. The CDR3 covers 14 residues. DNA of the CDR3: TGTGCCAGCGGCGACTTACAGGGGTATGGTGGCTACACCTTC. Translation gives CASGDLQGYGGYTF.

This clonotype has at least ten counts. The V gene is TRBV3-1, the J gene TRBJ1-1; D gene ambiguous. Deletions cut 6 bases from V and 1 base from J, with 9 bases between. This CDR3 is 13 amino acids long. CDR1 is LGHDT and CDR2 is YNNKEL in the germline V gene (reference sequence). The CDR3: CASSTDGNTEAFF. In DNA, the CDR3 is TGTGCCAGCAGTACGGACGGGAACACTGAAGCTTTCTTT.

In this sample, this clonotype turned up a few times. The chain employs TRBV7-9 and TRBJ1-1; the D gene is possibly TRBD1 (5 bases). Germline values: CDR1 SEHNR, CDR2 FQNEAQ (reference sequence). The V end was cut by 2 bases, the J end by 1 base, with 11 bases between. This CDR3 contains 15 residues. CDR3 amino acids: CASSLLGTENTEAFF. The DNA for the CDR3 is TGTGCCAGCAGCTTATTAGGGACCGAGAACACTGAAGCTTTCTTT.

This clonotype was counted at least ten times. V usage is TRBV29-1 and J usage is TRBJ2-7; 7 bases match TRBD1. J was trimmed by 0 bases and V by 7 bases; bases with no gene match: 6. The CDR3 covers 13 residues. Germline values: CDR1 SQVTM, CDR2 ANQGSEA. The CDR3 sequence is CSASRDSSYEQYF. CDR3 coding DNA: TGCAGCGCAAGCCGGGACAGCTCCTACGAGCAGTACTTC.

Points on this clonotype: As the CDR3 is not closed by the conserved phenylalanine or tryptophan, this likely results from a read error. The chain employs TRBV11-2 and TRBJ2-3, with TRBD2 matching over 7 bases. V shed 0 bases, J shed 3 bases, and the junction held 0 bases outside the gene matches. The CDR3 contains 14 residues. CDR1 SGHAT and CDR2 FQNNGV come from the germline V gene. Written as DNA, the CDR3 is TGTGCCAGCAGCTTAGAGGGGGGGACAGATACGCAGTATCTT. As protein: CASSLEGGTDTQYL.

This clonotype was recorded a few times. The chain combines TRBV20-1 with TRBJ1-1; no definite D call. Germline loops: CDR1 DFQATT, CDR2 SNEGSKA (reference sequence). The CDR3 loop spans 12 amino acids. V was trimmed by 0 bases and J by 4 bases, leaving 6 bases between them. The CDR3 region has the DNA TGCAGTGCTAGAGAAGGGCTCACTGAAGCTTTCTTT. Translation: CSAREGLTEAFF.

As DNA, the CDR3 is TGCAGTGCTACCACCGGGACTAGTAGTACCGAGCAGTACTTC. Amino acids: CSATTGTSSTEQYF. The V and J genes are TRBV20-1 and TRBJ2-7; 8 bases agree with TRBD2. This CDR3 has 14 residues. Germline V CDR1 and CDR2: DFQATT, SNEGSKA (reference sequence). V lost 4 bases, J lost 6 bases, and 11 bases stayed unmatched.